The 4 T cell receptor beta chains reported below all come from one sample, sequenced in a study of blood T cell repertoires in COVID-19. Repertoires were generated with immunoSEQ multiplex PCR, while TCRdb's copy carries only in-frame clones and drops some. The table records about 310,000 clones, 90% of them present only once. The specimen was peripheral blood. Receptors originate from a woman in her thirties or forties with COVID-19, enrolled during active disease.

This CDR3 is CASSHPNRGHGYTF. CDR3 DNA: TGTGCCAGCAGCCACCCGAACAGGGGTCATGGCTACACCTTC. The V gene is TRBV6-5, the J gene TRBJ1-2; 7 positions match TRBD1. CDR1 is MNHEY, CDR2 SVGAGI, per germline. This CDR3 has 14 residues. V was clipped by 6 bases and J by 6 bases; unmatched bases: 10.

The chain carries TRBV5-4 and TRBJ2-7; 10 bases agree with TRBD1. The CDR3 consists of 17 residues. V shed 3 bases, J shed 0 bases, and the junction held 9 bases outside the gene matches. Germline-derived CDR1 and CDR2 are SGHNT and YYREEE (reference sequence). This chain's CDR3 is CASSSRSRTGGSYEQYF. In nucleotides, the CDR3 is TGTGCCAGCAGCTCCCGTAGCCGGACAGGGGGCTCCTACGAGCAGTACTTC.

The V gene is TRBV2, the J gene TRBJ2-7; the match to TRBD2 covers 10 bases. Germline V gene sequence: CDR1 SNHLY, CDR2 FYNNEI. There are 13 residues in the CDR3. The ends lost 3 bases at V and 9 bases at J; junction bases unmatched: 5. CDR3 loop: CASSEASGSSQYF. The CDR3 region has the DNA TGTGCCAGCAGTGAGGCTAGCGGGAGCTCGCAGTACTTC.

This clone was counted a single time. The chain carries TRBV28 and TRBJ1-3, with D tentatively TRBD1 (6 bases). CDR1 and CDR2 from the germline V gene are MDHEN and SYDVKM. The CDR3 has 16 residues. Trimming cost V 6 bases and J 0 bases, with 15 bases left between them. The CDR3, as DNA: TGTGCCAGCAGCCAAGGGGGGGACAACTCTGGAAACACCATATATTTT. Translating gives CASSQGGDNSGNTIYF.